The rows below give T cell receptor beta chains drawn from one sample of a study of T cells after yellow fever vaccination. TCRdb re-called the 5' RACE reads through MiXCR, storing one row per CDR3 protein. This sample has over 300,000 distinct CDR3 sequences, with more than 3% found just once. This specimen consisted of PBMCs, obtained on the day of the yellow fever booster vaccination. These receptors came from a man younger than 30 who received the YFV17D yellow fever vaccine. Both conserved end residues are part of each CDR3. A D gene is named only where the DNA matches it firmly. Clone size appears in some rows only: once, few, many, or a class for an expanded clone.

d_call	v_call	clone_size	j_call	cdr3_nt	cdr3_aa
NA	TRBV18	NA	TRBJ2-7	TGTGCCAGCTCACGCCCGCCGGAACCCTACGAGCAGTACTTC	CASSRPPEPYEQYF
TRBD1	TRBV5-4	NA	TRBJ2-7	TGTGCCAGCAGCTGGGCGACAGGGTACGAGCAGTACTTC	CASSWATGYEQYF
NA	TRBV4-3	many	TRBJ1-3	TGCGCCAGCAGCCAAGCTGACTACTCTGGAAACACCATATATTTT	CASSQADYSGNTIYF
TRBD1	TRBV4-3	NA	TRBJ1-6	TGCGCCAGCAGCCAAGCCTCCGGGACAGGGAGGAGCTCCTATAATTCACCCCTCCACTTT	CASSQASGTGRSSYNSPLHF
NA	TRBV5-1	many	TRBJ2-7	TGCGCCAGCAGCTCCCTCTCATCCTACGAGCAGTACTTC	CASSSLSSYEQYF
NA	TRBV7-9	many	TRBJ1-2	TGTGCCAGCAGCTTACCGGGTTATGGCTACACCTTC	CASSLPGYGYTF
NA	TRBV7-3	many	TRBJ2-7	TGTGCCAGCAGCTCAACCCCCACTCAGGAGCAGTACTTC	CASSSTPTQEQYF
NA	TRBV6-5	many	TRBJ2-7	TGTGCCAGCAGCCAACCGGGACCTCCTTACGAGCAGTACTTC	CASSQPGPPYEQYF
TRBD1	TRBV10-3	many	TRBJ2-1	TGTGCCATCAGTGAGGGGGAAACGGGACAGGGAAGGAATGAGCAGTTCTTC	CAISEGETGQGRNEQFF
NA	TRBV7-2	few	TRBJ2-3	TGTGCCAGCAGCTTCAAGTCAGGAGATACGCAGTATTTT	CASSFKSGDTQYF
TRBD2	TRBV7-2	many	TRBJ2-1	TGTGCCAGCAGCTTAGAACTAGCGGGACAGGATGAGCAGTTCTTC	CASSLELAGQDEQFF
NA	TRBV5-5	many	TRBJ2-1	TGTGCCAGCAGTCGGGGAGCGAATGAGCAGTTCTTC	CASSRGANEQFF
NA	TRBV20-1	many	TRBJ2-5	TGCAGTGCTAGAGATGGGACCCAAGAGACCCAGTACTTC	CSARDGTQETQYF
NA	TRBV5-6	many	TRBJ2-2	TGTGCCAGCAGCTTGCCCGGGATCACCGGGGAGCTGTTTTTT	CASSLPGITGELFF
TRBD1	TRBV7-8	NA	TRBJ2-2	TGTGCCAGCAGCTCGACAATACCACAGGGGATCGGGGAGCTGTTTTTT	CASSSTIPQGIGELFF
TRBD1	TRBV4-1	few	TRBJ1-4	TGCGCCAGCAGCCAATTAGTTTTGGGACAGAATGAAAAACTGTTTTTT	CASSQLVLGQNEKLFF
NA	TRBV4-1	NA	TRBJ1-5	TGCGCCAGCAGCCAACCTACCCGAGGGAGCAATCAGCCCCAGCATTTT	CASSQPTRGSNQPQHF
NA	TRBV14	NA	TRBJ2-5	TGTGCCAGCAGCCAAAGTCTGAGTCGGGAGACCCAGTACTTC	CASSQSLSRETQYF
TRBD1	TRBV4-3	many	TRBJ2-1	TGCGCCAGCAGCCAAGATTGGACAGGGGTCTACAATGAGCAGTTCTTC	CASSQDWTGVYNEQFF
NA	TRBV29-1	many	TRBJ1-1	TGCAGCGTTGAAGGTATGGGATGGGACACTGAAGCTTTCTTT	CSVEGMGWDTEAFF
NA	TRBV7-3	many	TRBJ2-1	TGTGCCAGCAGCTTACAGGGGAACGGTAATAATGAGCAGTTCTTC	CASSLQGNGNNEQFF
NA	TRBV4-1	few	TRBJ2-1	TGCGCCAGCAGCCAAGCTCAGGGTTTGAATGAGCAGTTCTTC	CASSQAQGLNEQFF
TRBD1	TRBV5-1	NA	TRBJ1-2	TGCGCCAGCAGCTCCGGACAGGTTAAGGGCTATGGCTACGCCTTC	CASSSGQVKGYGYAF
TRBD1	TRBV11-2	many	TRBJ1-4	TGTGCCAGCAGCGGCAGCCGGGACAGGGGGCGCGCGTATAATGAAAAACTGTTTTTT	CASSGSRDRGRAYNEKLFF
NA	TRBV11-2	many	TRBJ1-2	TGTGCCAGCAGCATCATACAGGGCATTGGCTACACCTTC	CASSIIQGIGYTF
NA	TRBV7-9	many	TRBJ1-2	TGTGCCAGCAGCTTAGTTGGGGGGTTCACCTTC	CASSLVGGFTF
TRBD1	TRBV19	NA	TRBJ2-4	TGTGCCAGTAGTAACCCCGGGACAGGGGCCAAAAACATTCAGTACTTC	CASSNPGTGAKNIQYF
NA	TRBV5-1	few	TRBJ1-5	TGCGCCAGCAGCTTGGACTCCGAGCAGCCCCAGCATTTT	CASSLDSEQPQHF
NA	TRBV6-5	many	TRBJ1-4	TGTGCCAGCAGTTACCGCCCCGGGGCAACTAATGAAAAACTGTTTTTT	CASSYRPGATNEKLFF
NA	TRBV14	NA	TRBJ1-1	TGTGCCAGCAGCCAAGATTGGTTCCCAGGCAGAGCGAACACTGAAGCTTTCTTT	CASSQDWFPGRANTEAFF
NA	TRBV4-3	NA	TRBJ1-4	TGCGCCAGCAGCCAGCAGGGCGGTGGGGAAAAACTGTTTTTT	CASSQQGGGEKLFF
TRBD2	TRBV7-2	few	TRBJ2-3	TGTGCCAGCAGTTTGACCGGGAGGGCAGATACGCAGTATTTT	CASSLTGRADTQYF
NA	TRBV29-1	many	TRBJ1-2	TGCAGCGTTGGGGGACGGGCTAACTATGGCTACACCTTC	CSVGGRANYGYTF
NA	TRBV27	few	TRBJ2-3	TGTGCCAGCAGTATAAGAGGAGGGGGGGTAGCTAGCACAGATACGCAGTATTTT	CASSIRGGGVASTDTQYF
TRBD1	TRBV20-1	NA	TRBJ1-1	TGCAGTGCTAGAAGGGACAGCTCAAACACTGAAGCTTTCTTT	CSARRDSSNTEAFF
NA	TRBV7-2	few	TRBJ1-6	TGTGCCAGCAGCTTAGTAAGGACAGTTAATTCACCCCTCCACTTT	CASSLVRTVNSPLHF
NA	TRBV7-9	many	TRBJ1-4	TGTGCCATCGATGATCTTAATGAAAAACTGTTTTTT	CAIDDLNEKLFF
TRBD1	TRBV5-1	NA	TRBJ2-5	TGCGCCAGCAGCTCGCCAGGGGGTGACGAGACCCAGTACTTC	CASSSPGGDETQYF
NA	TRBV4-3	NA	TRBJ1-6	TGCGCCAGCGAGCAAAGAGGGGCCCGGAATTCACCCCTCCACTTT	CASEQRGARNSPLHF
TRBD2	TRBV3-1	many	TRBJ2-1	TGTGCCAGCAGCCAAGCTTACGGGGGGGCATACAATGAGCAGTTCTTC	CASSQAYGGAYNEQFF
TRBD1	TRBV6-2/TRBV6-3	many	TRBJ2-7	TGTGCCAGCAGTTCAGAGACAGGGCTGGAATCCTACGAGCAGTACTTC	CASSSETGLESYEQYF
NA	TRBV12-3/TRBV12-4	many	TRBJ2-6	TGTGCCAGCAGTTTCCAGGGTTCCGGGGCCAACGTCCTGACTTTC	CASSFQGSGANVLTF
NA	TRBV2	NA	TRBJ2-5	TGTGCCAGCAGTGAGGAGGGCGGCCAAGAGACCCAGTACTTC	CASSEEGGQETQYF
NA	TRBV30	NA	TRBJ2-4	TGTGCCTGGAGTCCAACGGGAGTAGCCAAAAACATTCAGTACTTC	CAWSPTGVAKNIQYF
NA	TRBV5-1	many	TRBJ2-4	TGCGCCAGCAGCTTGGGAGAGGACATTCAGTACTTC	CASSLGEDIQYF
NA	TRBV6-2/TRBV6-3	NA	TRBJ1-1	TGTGCCAGCAGCTTCAAGGGGAACACTGAAGCTTTCTTT	CASSFKGNTEAFF
NA	TRBV5-5	few	TRBJ1-1	TGTGCCAGCAGCCCGACGAACACTGAAGCTTTCTTT	CASSPTNTEAFF
TRBD1	TRBV7-2	NA	TRBJ2-2	TGTGCCAGCAGCACCCGACAGGGCGGAGCCGGGGAGCTGTTTTTT	CASSTRQGGAGELFF
NA	TRBV10-1	few	TRBJ2-7	TGCGCCAGCAGTGATTCACGCGAGCAGTACTTC	CASSDSREQYF
NA	TRBV2	NA	TRBJ2-7	TGTGCCAGCAGTGAATATCTGGTAACCTACGAGCAGTACTTC	CASSEYLVTYEQYF
TRBD1	TRBV4-2	many	TRBJ2-7	TGTGCCAGCAGCCCGGCCGGGGACAGAACCTACGAGCAGTACTTC	CASSPAGDRTYEQYF
TRBD2	TRBV9	NA	TRBJ2-3	TGTGCCAGCAGCTTGCGGACTAGCGGGGGGTTCACAGATACGCAGTATTTT	CASSLRTSGGFTDTQYF
NA	TRBV27	NA	TRBJ1-6	TGTGCCAGCAGTTTTGGAGTCGTCGAATCACCCCTCCACTTT	CASSFGVVESPLHF
TRBD1	TRBV9	NA	TRBJ2-7	TGTGCCAGCAGCCCGGGACAGGGGGCTTACTACGAGCAGTACTTC	CASSPGQGAYYEQYF